One sample yielded the 13 T cell receptor beta chains listed below, sequenced in a study of blood T cells in healthy people across ages. It was with a sample-barcoded 5' primer and a J-beta primer mix that a second PCR of roughly 7 to 12 cycles was run. TCRdb reanalysed the 5' RACE reads using MiXCR and keeps one entry per CDR3 protein. The profile shows about 760,000 distinct CDR3 sequences, more than 50% of them singletons. The sequenced sample consisted of blood. These receptors were taken from a man aged 35 to 55 in good health.

This chain connects TRBV28 to TRBJ2-1; 7 nucleotides line up with TRBD1. With V trimmed by 6 bases and J by 4 bases, 6 bases remained unmatched. The CDR3 has 14 amino acids. CDR1 MDHEN and CDR2 SYDVKM come from the germline V gene. CDR3 sequence (DNA): TGTGCCAGCAGCCCTTGGGACAGTTACAATGAGCAGTTCTTC. This gives the protein CASSPWDSYNEQFF.

The chain has TRBV4-3 and TRBJ2-3, with D maybe TRBD1 (6 bases). Germline V CDR1 and CDR2: LGHNA, YSLEER. The V end was cut by 4 bases, the J end by 1 base, with 15 bases between. The CDR3 sequence is 16 residues long. CDR3 nucleotide sequence: TGCGCCAGCAGCCGACTGGGGGCAGGGCGCACAGATACGCAGTATTTT. Translation gives CASSRLGAGRTDTQYF.

The chain carries TRBV11-2 and TRBJ1-2; 8 bases fit TRBD1. Losses at the gene ends were 5 bases for V and 3 bases for J; bases not matched to a gene: 8. CDR3 size: 15 residues. Germline V lookup: CDR1 SGHAT, CDR2 FQNNGV. CDR3 sequence reads: CASSTPQTGDYGYTF. CDR3 DNA sequence: TGTGCCAGCAGCACGCCACAGACAGGGGACTATGGCTACACCTTC.

The count of this clonotype is one. This chain uses TRBV12-3 or TRBV12-4 with TRBJ2-7; tentative D call: TRBD2 (5 bases). The CDR3 is 14 residues long. V dropped 3 bases and J dropped 3 bases, with 12 bases sitting between them. The DNA for the CDR3 is TGTGCCAGCAGTTTGGCGGGCCAAAACTACGAGCAGTACTTC. This sequence encodes CASSLAGQNYEQYF.

The chain combines TRBV14 with TRBJ1-2; possible D gene TRBD1, 5 bases. The V and J ends lost 4 bases and 4 bases respectively, with 13 bases between them. This CDR3 has 14 residues. Germline values: CDR1 SGHDN, CDR2 FVKESK. The CDR3 protein is CASSLRGIAYGYTF. In nucleotides, the CDR3 is TGTGCCAGCAGCCTCCGGGGGATTGCCTATGGCTACACCTTC.

This clonotype was counted only a few times. The chain combines TRBV7-9 with TRBJ1-6; D is possibly TRBD1 (5 bases). Germline-derived CDR1 and CDR2 are SEHNR and FQNEAQ (reference sequence). Trimming stripped 4 bases from V and 14 bases from J, with 15 bases between. This CDR3 region has 13 residues. CDR3 nucleotides: TGTGCCAGCAGCTCCCTCGGGGGTAAGGCCCTCCACTTT. Residues: CASSSLGGKALHF.

The rearrangement uses TRBV7-2 and TRBJ2-4, with 10 bases lining up with TRBD2. The CDR3 length is 18 residues. The V segment lost 2 bases and the J segment 8 bases; nucleotides outside the gene matches: 15. Germline CDR1 reads SGHTA; CDR2 reads FQGNSA. The CDR3: CASSLQAGGPSRPDIQYF. The CDR3 nucleotides are TGTGCCAGCAGCTTACAAGCGGGAGGGCCTAGTCGTCCCGACATTCAGTACTTC.

V is TRBV11-3 and J is TRBJ2-1; D is possibly TRBD1 (6 bases). The V end was cut by 0 bases, the J end by 2 bases, with 8 bases between. The CDR3 consists of 15 residues. Per the germline V gene, CDR1 is SGHNT and CDR2 is YENEEA. The CDR3 bases are TGTGCCAGCAGCTTAGAACGGACAGCCTACAATGAGCAGTTCTTC. This sequence encodes CASSLERTAYNEQFF. Based on the CDR3 plus reference TRBV11-3 and TRBJ2-1, the full variable domain is EAGVVQSPRYKIIEKKQPVAFWCNPISGHNTLYWYLQNLGQGPELLIRYENEEAVDDSQLPKDRFSAERLKGVDSTLKIQPAELGDSAVYLCASSLERTAYNEQFFGPGTRLTVL.

The J gene is TRBJ2-5, the V gene TRBV20-1; weak D call: TRBD1 (5 bases). The CDR3 extends over 13 amino acids. Trimming cost V 6 bases and J 5 bases, with 16 bases left between them. Looked up from germline, CDR1 is DFQATT and CDR2 is SNEGSKA (reference sequence). In DNA form, the CDR3 reads TGCAGTGCCAGCCGGCCCTCAGGGGAGACCCAGTACTTC. Translated, it gives CSASRPSGETQYF.

The V call is TRBV4-1, the J call TRBJ1-1, with TRBD1 matching 7 bases. This CDR3 has 12 residues. The ends lost 8 bases at V and 7 bases at J; junction bases unmatched: 7. The germline CDR1 and CDR2 sequences are MGHRA and YSYEKL. The CDR3 coding sequence is TGCGCCAGCGGAACAGGGGTGCTTGAAGCTTTCTTT. It codes for CASGTGVLEAFF.

This clonotype was observed a single time. The V gene is TRBV27, the J gene TRBJ1-2; TRBD1 matches 7 bases. CDR1 is MNHEY, CDR2 SMNVEV, per germline (reference sequence). Trimming removed 5 bases from V and 11 bases from J; junction bases left unmatched: 20. The CDR3 extends over 16 amino acids. This CDR3 is CASSPQTGPQGSGYTF. The CDR3, as DNA: TGTGCCAGCAGTCCCCAGACAGGGCCCCAGGGGTCTGGTTACACCTTC.

The V gene is TRBV10-3, the J gene TRBJ2-6, with D perhaps TRBD1 (6 bases). The CDR3 length is 17 residues. Looked up from germline, CDR1 is ENHRY and CDR2 is SYGVKD. Trimming removed 2 bases at V and 0 bases at J, with 11 bases between. Here the CDR3 reads CAISEPDSSSGANVLTF. The DNA for the CDR3 is TGTGCCATCAGTGAGCCGGACAGTAGCTCTGGGGCCAACGTCCTGACTTTC.

The chain has TRBV20-1 and TRBJ1-5, with a weak D call TRBD1 (5 bases). Germline lookup yields CDR1 DFQATT and CDR2 SNEGSKA (reference sequence). V lost 0 bases and J 5 bases, leaving 11 bases between the germline ends. There are 14 residues in the CDR3. The CDR3 spells CSARDPGQDQPQHF. CDR3 bases: TGCAGTGCTAGAGATCCAGGGCAGGATCAGCCCCAGCATTTT.